This T cell receptor (beta chain) emerged from a study of tumor-infiltrating lymphocytes in primary liver carcinoma. About the study: Resecting the tumor surgically was how the patients' primary liver carcinoma was treated.

Constant-region priming of approximately 0.55 ug total RNA yielded TCR beta cDNA. Libraries covering TCR beta were generated through three nested multiplex PCR rounds (using a slightly modified ARM-PCR). Both of the initial two PCR rounds ran for about 11 cycles and employed TRBV1-TRBV30 forward primers alongside a C-beta reverse primer. TCRdb ran MiXCR on the multiplex PCR reads and lists one entry per CDR3 protein. The table includes about 310,000 distinct CDR3 sequences, more than 55% detected once. Per the germline V gene, CDR1 is SQVTM and CDR2 is ANQGSEA. The CDR3 sequence is 14 residues long. The V gene end was trimmed by 4 bases and the J gene end by 6 bases; junction bases not matched to a gene: 12. In addition to blood RNA drawn from unsorted whole blood, germline DNA was extracted. Study-wide findings and caveats: Tumors had a significantly higher top-250-clone fraction than blood (p = 0.039).

Turning to this clonotype: Its antigen is unidentified. This may arise from a read error, as a much more abundant clone is one base away.

The chain combines TRBV29-1 with TRBJ2-7, with 7 nucleotides matching TRBD2. The receptor was isolated from a woman in her 30s with primary liver carcinoma and hepatitis B virus infection. Sequencing was performed on peripheral blood. CDR3 coding DNA: TGCAGCGTTGCTGGACTAGTGGGAGTGGGCGAGCAGTACTTC. This gives the protein CSVAGLVGVGEQYF.